The rows below give T cell receptor beta chains drawn from one sample of a study of metastatic and nonmetastatic thyroid tumors. From the PCR reads, TCRdb re-called clones with MiXCR. The sample holds around 38,000 clones, 26% seen once. Input material: blood. These receptors were collected from a female donor with papillary thyroid cancer or a benign thyroid nodule (not recorded which). Some clones in this sample may be carry-over from other donors' samples. Each CDR3 is given with its conserved first and last residue. The order of the fields is clone size, V gene, J gene, D gene, CDR3 DNA, CDR3 protein. D genes are given only for firm matches. The size field is filled for only some rows; it gives once, few, many or a size class.

>.|TRBV5-1|TRBJ2-2|.
TGCGCCAGCAGCTTGATTGAGGTTACCGGGGAGCTGTTTTTT
CASSLIEVTGELFF
>.|TRBV6-4|TRBJ2-7|TRBD2
TGTGCCAGCAGTTACGCCGCCGGGACTACCTACGAGCAGTACTTC
CASSYAAGTTYEQYF
>medium-sized|TRBV28|TRBJ2-7|TRBD1
TGTGCCAGCCATGGGACAGGAGGCTCCTACGAGCAGTACTTC
CASHGTGGSYEQYF
>.|TRBV11-2|TRBJ2-7|.
TGTGCCAGCAGCTTAATCGGACAGATCTACGAGCAGTACTTC
CASSLIGQIYEQYF
>.|TRBV30|TRBJ2-7|TRBD1
TGTGCCTGGAGCAGGGGGCCCTACGAGCAGTACTTC
CAWSRGPYEQYF
>.|TRBV30|TRBJ1-5|TRBD1
TGTGCCTGGAGTTACCGGGACAGGGGGGCTCAGCCCCAGCATTTT
CAWSYRDRGAQPQHF
>medium-sized|TRBV28|TRBJ2-7|.
TGTGCCACGCGAAGGGGGGGCGGTTCAAGCTCCTACGAGCAGTACTTC
CATRRGGGSSSYEQYF
>.|TRBV20-1|TRBJ2-2|TRBD1
TGCAGTGCAGAGACAGGGGTTCTCGGTGAGCTGTTTTTT
CSAETGVLGELFF
>.|TRBV7-8|TRBJ2-7|.
TGTGCCAGCAGCTCGAACCGGGACACCTACGAGCAGTACTTC
CASSSNRDTYEQYF
>many|TRBV20-1|TRBJ1-1|.
TGCAGTGCCAAAAGAGGGTCACCCACTGAAGCTTTCTTT
CSAKRGSPTEAFF
>.|TRBV30|TRBJ1-2|.
TGTGCCTGGACGAGGGTTTATGGCTACACCTTC
CAWTRVYGYTF
>many|TRBV11-3|TRBJ2-2|TRBD2
TGTGCCAGCAGCCCGGGACTAGCGGAAGACACCGGGGAGCTGTTTTTT
CASSPGLAEDTGELFF
>few|TRBV12-3/TRBV12-4|TRBJ2-3|.
TGTGCCAGCAGTAAAGGTCCAGGGTTTTCAGATACGCAGTATTTT
CASSKGPGFSDTQYF
>.|TRBV30|TRBJ1-2|.
TGTGCCTGGAGTGCCCTCGGGGACCCGCACGCGAATGGCTACACCTTC
CAWSALGDPHANGYTF
>medium-sized|TRBV15|TRBJ2-1|.
TGTGCCACCAGCAGCAGGGACAATGAGCAGTTCTTC
CATSSRDNEQFF
>.|TRBV28|TRBJ1-1|.
TGTGCCAGCAGTTACCTGACGAACACTGAAGCTTTCTTT
CASSYLTNTEAFF
>many|TRBV20-1|TRBJ2-1|TRBD2
TGCAGTGCTAGTGAGGGGAGGGCCTACAATGAGCAGTTCTTC
CSASEGRAYNEQFF
>many|TRBV19|TRBJ1-3|.
TGTGCCAGTAGTATAGTGGCCAGTTCACCTGGAAACACCATATATTTT
CASSIVASSPGNTIYF
>.|TRBV12-3/TRBV12-4|TRBJ1-2|.
TGTGCCAGCAGAATGGGACGAAACAACTATGGCTACACCTTC
CASRMGRNNYGYTF
>.|TRBV6-1|TRBJ1-1|TRBD1
TGTGCCAGCAGGCCCAGGGGGGCCACTGAAGCTTTCTTT
CASRPRGATEAFF
>many|TRBV2|TRBJ2-5|.
TGTGCCAGCAGTGAAGCGCTCGCAGGTGGGGAGACCCAGTACTTC
CASSEALAGGETQYF
>medium-sized|TRBV12-3/TRBV12-4|TRBJ2-7|.
TGTGCCAGCAGTTTGGGCCCAACAGTCTACGAGCAGTACTTC
CASSLGPTVYEQYF
>many|TRBV7-6|TRBJ2-1|.
TGTGCCAGCAGTAGGGACTCCTACAATGAGCAGTTCTTC
CASSRDSYNEQFF
>few|TRBV28|TRBJ2-1|TRBD1
TGTGCCAGCAGCTCCCCTGGTACAGGGGCTAGTGAGCAGTTCTTC
CASSSPGTGASEQFF
>.|TRBV28|TRBJ2-7|TRBD1
TGTGCCAGCAGTTGTACGGGACAGGGGGCATTGGAGCAGTACTTC
CASSCTGQGALEQYF
>few|TRBV6-2/TRBV6-3|TRBJ1-5|.
TGTGCCAGCACCCCCGGAGTGGTCATGGGTCAGCCCCAGCATTTT
CASTPGVVMGQPQHF
>.|TRBV20-1|TRBJ1-2|.
TGCAGTGCTAGTAAAGGGCAGGCCTATGACTACACCTTC
CSASKGQAYDYTF
>few|TRBV28|TRBJ1-6|.
TGTGCCAGCAGTTTATTGTCAGGGCAGTATAATTCACCCCTCCACTTT
CASSLLSGQYNSPLHF
>many|TRBV20-1|TRBJ2-1|.
TGCAGTGCACATGGGGTGGGGTTCGACAATGAGCAGTTCTTC
CSAHGVGFDNEQFF
>medium-sized|TRBV6-2/TRBV6-3|TRBJ2-3|TRBD2
TGTGCCAGCAGTTACTCCTTTAGCGGGGGAGGCACAGATACGCAGTATTTT
CASSYSFSGGGTDTQYF
>many|TRBV3-1|TRBJ2-2|TRBD2
TGTGCCAGCGGACTAGCGGGGGGGCCCGGGGAGCTGTTTTTT
CASGLAGGPGELFF
>.|TRBV11-3|TRBJ2-2|.
TGTGCCAGCAGTCCCAGGGGTCACACCGGGGAGCTGTTTTTT
CASSPRGHTGELFF
>.|TRBV5-5|TRBJ1-2|TRBD1
TGTGCCAGCAGCTCCCCCGGACAGGTCTATTGCTATACCTTC
CASSSPGQVYCYTF
>many|TRBV7-2|TRBJ1-1|TRBD1
TGTGCCAGCAGCTCCCGGACAGGGGGAGCCACTGAAGCTTTCTTT
CASSSRTGGATEAFF
>once|TRBV5-6|TRBJ1-5|.
TGTGCCAGCAGCTTGGAGGGGGAGTATCCCCAGCATTTT
CASSLEGEYPQHF
>many|TRBV20-1|TRBJ2-1|.
TGCAGTGCTTCCCCGATGGGAGCCTACAATGAGCAGTTCTTC
CSASPMGAYNEQFF
>few|TRBV12-3/TRBV12-4|TRBJ1-1|.
TGTGCCAGCAGTCCTCGGGACGGAGGGTCTAACGCTGAAGCTTTCTTT
CASSPRDGGSNAEAFF
>few|TRBV6-2/TRBV6-3|TRBJ2-7|.
TGTGCCAACAGTTATCCAGGTAGCGGCGACTTTTTTTACGAGCAGTACTTC
CANSYPGSGDFFYEQYF
>.|TRBV7-8|TRBJ1-1|TRBD1
TGTGCCAGCAGCTTAGTGGGGACAGGGGGGACTGAAGCTTTCTTT
CASSLVGTGGTEAFF
>.|TRBV2|TRBJ1-1|.
TGTGCCAGCAGACCGAACACTGAAGCTTTCTTT
CASRPNTEAFF
>many|TRBV20-1|TRBJ1-5|.
TGCAGTGCTAGCGAAGGGCGGGGGGGCAATCAGCCCCAGCATTTT
CSASEGRGGNQPQHF
>medium-sized|TRBV25-1|TRBJ2-7|.
TGTGCCAGCAGTGATCGTGGGATTGGGCAGTACTTC
CASSDRGIGQYF
>many|TRBV9|TRBJ2-1|.
TGTGCCAGCAGCGTACAGGGGTACAATGAGCAGTTCTTC
CASSVQGYNEQFF
>.|TRBV6-4|TRBJ2-7|.
TGTGCCAGCAGTTACGATCCAGGGTGGTACGAGCAGTACTTC
CASSYDPGWYEQYF
>.|TRBV28|TRBJ1-5|.
TGTGCCAGCAGAAACAGGGACGTGAATCAGCCCCAGCATTTT
CASRNRDVNQPQHF
>.|TRBV4-1|TRBJ2-5|.
TGCGCCAGCAGCCCCACATTCCGGGTACAAGAGACCCAGTACTTC
CASSPTFRVQETQYF
>.|TRBV4-2|TRBJ2-1|.
TGTGCCAGCAGCCAAGAGCTCTCGAGCGATCAGTTCTTC
CASSQELSSDQFF
>many|TRBV5-1|TRBJ2-3|TRBD1
TGCGCCAGCAGCGGACAGGGCACAGATACGCAGTATTTT
CASSGQGTDTQYF
>.|TRBV11-1|TRBJ2-2|TRBD2
TGTGCCAGCAGCCACGGACTAGCGGGAGATGTCGGGGAGCTGTTTTTT
CASSHGLAGDVGELFF
>many|TRBV2|TRBJ2-5|.
TGTGCCAGCAGTGGCCCCCGCAACCGTGGAGAGACCCAGTACTTC
CASSGPRNRGETQYF
>.|TRBV6-1|TRBJ1-1|.
TGTGCCAGCATATCTGCCACGGGGACTGAAGCTTTCTTT
CASISATGTEAFF
>medium-sized|TRBV6-1|TRBJ1-2|.
TGTGCCTCCGGTAGTCCCTCCCCCAACTATGGCTACACCTTC
CASGSPSPNYGYTF
>.|TRBV10-2|TRBJ2-1|TRBD2
TGCGCCAGCGGTGCTGTGATGGGACTAGCGGTTTGGTACAATGAGCAGTTCTTC
CASGAVMGLAVWYNEQFF
>.|TRBV2|TRBJ2-7|TRBD2
TGTGCCAGCAGTGAAAGTGTAGCGGGGGCATCCTACGAGCAGTACTTC
CASSESVAGASYEQYF
>many|TRBV14|TRBJ1-4|.
TGTGCCAGCAGCCAAGGATTAGGGAAGCGAGAAAAACTGTTTTTT
CASSQGLGKREKLFF
>.|TRBV29-1|TRBJ1-1|.
TGCAGCGTCTCAGGACCCTCGTCTCGCACCACTGAAGCTTTCTTT
CSVSGPSSRTTEAFF
>few|TRBV27|TRBJ1-5|TRBD1
TGTGCCAGCAGACTGAGGGGACAGTCTATTAGCAATCAGCCCCAGCATTTT
CASRLRGQSISNQPQHF